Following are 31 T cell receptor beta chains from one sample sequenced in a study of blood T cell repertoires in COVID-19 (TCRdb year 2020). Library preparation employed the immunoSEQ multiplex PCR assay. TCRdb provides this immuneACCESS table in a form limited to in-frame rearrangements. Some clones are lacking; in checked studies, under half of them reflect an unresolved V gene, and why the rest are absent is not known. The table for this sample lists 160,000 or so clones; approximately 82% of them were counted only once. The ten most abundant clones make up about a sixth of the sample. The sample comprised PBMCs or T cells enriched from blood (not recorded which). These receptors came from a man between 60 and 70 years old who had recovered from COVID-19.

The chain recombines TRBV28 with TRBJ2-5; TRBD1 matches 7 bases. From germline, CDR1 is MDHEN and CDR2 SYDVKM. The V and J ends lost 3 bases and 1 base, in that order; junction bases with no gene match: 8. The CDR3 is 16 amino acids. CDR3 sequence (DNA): TGTGCCAGCAGTTTGAGGTTTACAGGGGCCCAAGAGACCCAGTACTTC. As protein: CASSLRFTGAQETQYF. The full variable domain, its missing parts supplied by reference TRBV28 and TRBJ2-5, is DVKVTQSSRYLVKRTGEKVFLECVQDMDHENMFWYRQDPGLGLRLIYFSYDVKMKEKGDIPEGYSVSREKKERFSLILESASTNQTSMYLCASSLRFTGAQETQYFGPGTRLLVL.

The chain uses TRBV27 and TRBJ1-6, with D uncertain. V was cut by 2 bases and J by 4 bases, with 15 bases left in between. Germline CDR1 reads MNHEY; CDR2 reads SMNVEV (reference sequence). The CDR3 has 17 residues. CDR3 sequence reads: CASSLDPPGFYNSPLHF. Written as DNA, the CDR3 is TGTGCCAGCAGTTTAGACCCCCCAGGCTTTTATAATTCACCCCTCCACTTT.

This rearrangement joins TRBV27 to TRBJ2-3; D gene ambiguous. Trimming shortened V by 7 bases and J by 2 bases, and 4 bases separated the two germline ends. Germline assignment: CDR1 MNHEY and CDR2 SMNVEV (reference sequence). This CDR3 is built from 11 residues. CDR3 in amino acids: CASTLTDTQYF. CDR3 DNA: TGTGCCAGCACCCTCACAGATACGCAGTATTTT.

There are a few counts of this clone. The CDR3 is CASSSAGRPLSGANVLTF. In DNA form, the CDR3 reads TGTGCCAGCAGTTCAGCAGGGCGCCCCCTCTCTGGGGCCAACGTCCTGACTTTC. The chain uses TRBV28 and TRBJ2-6, with a possible D match to TRBD1 (5 bases). Germline CDR1 is MDHEN and CDR2 is SYDVKM. This CDR3 contains 18 residues. Trimming removed 4 bases at V and 0 bases at J, with 16 bases between.

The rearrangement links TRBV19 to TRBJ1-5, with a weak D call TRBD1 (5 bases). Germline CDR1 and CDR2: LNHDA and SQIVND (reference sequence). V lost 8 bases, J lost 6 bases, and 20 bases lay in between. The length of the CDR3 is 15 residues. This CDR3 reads CASWARQTPTQPQHF. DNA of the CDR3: TGTGCCAGTTGGGCTCGACAGACGCCCACTCAGCCCCAGCATTTT.

CDR3 sequence: CASSEDRDQPQHF. DNA of the CDR3: TGTGCCAGCAGCGAGGACAGGGATCAGCCCCAGCATTTT. The chain carries TRBV6-5 and TRBJ1-5; 8 bases are shared with TRBD1. Germline values: CDR1 MNHEY, CDR2 SVGAGI. There are 13 residues in the CDR3. V gave up 6 bases and J gave up 5 bases; unmatched junction bases: 3.

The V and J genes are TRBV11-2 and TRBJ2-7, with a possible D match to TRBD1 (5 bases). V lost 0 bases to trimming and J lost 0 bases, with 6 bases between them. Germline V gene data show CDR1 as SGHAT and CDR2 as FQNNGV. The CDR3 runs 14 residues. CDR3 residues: CASSLDRASYEQYF. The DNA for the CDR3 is TGTGCCAGCAGCTTAGACAGGGCCTCCTACGAGCAGTACTTC.

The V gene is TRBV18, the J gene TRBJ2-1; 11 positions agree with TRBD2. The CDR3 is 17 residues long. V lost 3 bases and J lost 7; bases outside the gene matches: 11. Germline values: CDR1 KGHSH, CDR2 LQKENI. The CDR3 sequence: CASSPLPRLAGGNEQFF. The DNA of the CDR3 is TGTGCCAGCTCACCTCTCCCGAGGCTAGCGGGAGGTAATGAGCAGTTCTTC. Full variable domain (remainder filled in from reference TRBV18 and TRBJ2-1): NAGVMQNPRHLVRRRGQEARLRCSPMKGHSHVYWYRQLPEEGLKFMVYLQKENIIDESGMPKERFSAEFPKEGPSILRIQQVVRGDSAAYFCASSPLPRLAGGNEQFFGPGTRLTVL.

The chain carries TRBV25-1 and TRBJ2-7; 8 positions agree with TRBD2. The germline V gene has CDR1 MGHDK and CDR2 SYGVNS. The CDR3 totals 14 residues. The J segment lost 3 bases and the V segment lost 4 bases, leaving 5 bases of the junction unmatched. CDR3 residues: CASSGAGGLYEQYF. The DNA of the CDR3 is TGTGCCAGCAGTGGGGCGGGGGGCCTCTACGAGCAGTACTTC.

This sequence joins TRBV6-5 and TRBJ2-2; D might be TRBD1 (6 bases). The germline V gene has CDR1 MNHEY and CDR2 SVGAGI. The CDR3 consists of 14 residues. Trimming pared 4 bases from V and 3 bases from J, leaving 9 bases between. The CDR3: CASSLGQYTGELFF. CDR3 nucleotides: TGTGCCAGCAGTTTAGGACAGTACACCGGGGAGCTGTTTTTT.

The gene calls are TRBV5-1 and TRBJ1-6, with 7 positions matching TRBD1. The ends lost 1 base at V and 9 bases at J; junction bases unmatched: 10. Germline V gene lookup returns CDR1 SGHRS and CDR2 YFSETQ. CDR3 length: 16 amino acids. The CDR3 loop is CASSLYGQGESSPLHF. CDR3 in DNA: TGCGCCAGCAGCTTGTACGGGCAGGGGGAAAGTTCACCCCTCCACTTT.

The CDR3 loop is CASTSRTNEKLFF. The DNA for the CDR3 is TGTGCCAGCACCTCGAGAACTAATGAAAAACTGTTTTTT. This chain joins TRBV28 and TRBJ1-4; D gene ambiguous. The germline V gene has CDR1 MDHEN and CDR2 SYDVKM. Trimming left V 7 bases short and J 1 base short, with 7 bases between. The CDR3 is 13 residues long.

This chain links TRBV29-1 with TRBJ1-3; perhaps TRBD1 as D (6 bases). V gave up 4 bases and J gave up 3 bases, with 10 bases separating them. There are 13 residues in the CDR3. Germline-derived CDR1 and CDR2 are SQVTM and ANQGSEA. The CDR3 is CSVGQASGNTIYF. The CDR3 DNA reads TGCAGCGTTGGACAGGCTAGTGGAAACACCATATATTTT. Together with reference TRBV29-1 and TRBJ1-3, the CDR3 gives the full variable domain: SAVISQKPSRDICQRGTSLTIQCQVDSQVTMMFWYRQQPGQSLTLIATANQGSEATYESGFVIDKFPISRPNLTFSTLTVSNMSPEDSSIYLCSVGQASGNTIYFGEGSWLTVV.

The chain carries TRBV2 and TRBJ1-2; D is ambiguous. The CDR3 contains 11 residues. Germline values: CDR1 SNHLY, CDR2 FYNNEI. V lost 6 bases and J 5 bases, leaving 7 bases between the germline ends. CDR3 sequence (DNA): TGTGCCAGCAGGGCGGGGTATGGCTACACCTTC. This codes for CASRAGYGYTF.

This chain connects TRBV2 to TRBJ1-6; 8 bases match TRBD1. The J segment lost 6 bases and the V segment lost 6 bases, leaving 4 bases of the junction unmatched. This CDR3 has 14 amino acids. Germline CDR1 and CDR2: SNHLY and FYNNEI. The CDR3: CASRTGEVNSPLHF. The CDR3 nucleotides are TGTGCCAGCAGGACAGGGGAGGTTAATTCACCCCTCCACTTT.

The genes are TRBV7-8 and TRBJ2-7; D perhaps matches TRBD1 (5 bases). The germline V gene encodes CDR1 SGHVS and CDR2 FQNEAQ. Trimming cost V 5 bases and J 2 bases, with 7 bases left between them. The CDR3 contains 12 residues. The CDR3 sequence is CASSLQAYEQYF. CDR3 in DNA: TGTGCCAGCAGCCTACAGGCCTACGAGCAGTACTTC.

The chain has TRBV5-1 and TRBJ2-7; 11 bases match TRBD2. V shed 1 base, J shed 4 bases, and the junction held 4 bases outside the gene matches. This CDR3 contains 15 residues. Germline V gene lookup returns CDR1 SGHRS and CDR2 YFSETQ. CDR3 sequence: CASSLLTSGSYEQYF. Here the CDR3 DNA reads TGCGCCAGCAGCTTGCTAACTAGCGGGAGTTACGAGCAGTACTTC.

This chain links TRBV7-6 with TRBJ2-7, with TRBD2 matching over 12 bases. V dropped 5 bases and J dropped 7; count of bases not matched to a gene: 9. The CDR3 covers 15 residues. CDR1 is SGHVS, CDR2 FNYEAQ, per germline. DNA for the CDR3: TGTGCCAGCAGCCAATCTAGCGGGAGGGCAGGAGAGCAGTACTTC. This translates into CASSQSSGRAGEQYF.

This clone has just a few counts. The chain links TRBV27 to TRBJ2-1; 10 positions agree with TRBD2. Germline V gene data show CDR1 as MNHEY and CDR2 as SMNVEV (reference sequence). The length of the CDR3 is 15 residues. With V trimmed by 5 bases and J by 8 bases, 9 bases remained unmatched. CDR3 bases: TGTGCCAGCAGTCCCAGCGGGAGGGTCTCGGATGAGCAGTTCTTC. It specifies CASSPSGRVSDEQFF.

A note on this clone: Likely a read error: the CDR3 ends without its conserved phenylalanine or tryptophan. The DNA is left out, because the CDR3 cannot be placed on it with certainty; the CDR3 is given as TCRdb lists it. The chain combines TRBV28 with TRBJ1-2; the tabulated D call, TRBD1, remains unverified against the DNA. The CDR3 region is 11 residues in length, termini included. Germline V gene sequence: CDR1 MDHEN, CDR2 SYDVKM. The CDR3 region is CASRQDRVLEV.

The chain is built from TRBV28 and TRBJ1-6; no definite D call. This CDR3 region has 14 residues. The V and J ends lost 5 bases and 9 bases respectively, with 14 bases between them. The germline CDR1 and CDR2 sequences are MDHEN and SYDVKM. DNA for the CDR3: TGTGCCAGCAGTCTAGGGAGTGTAGGTTCACCCCTCCACTTT. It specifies CASSLGSVGSPLHF. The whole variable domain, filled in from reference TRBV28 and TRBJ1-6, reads DVKVTQSSRYLVKRTGEKVFLECVQDMDHENMFWYRQDPGLGLRLIYFSYDVKMKEKGDIPEGYSVSREKKERFSLILESASTNQTSMYLCASSLGSVGSPLHFGNGTRLTVT.

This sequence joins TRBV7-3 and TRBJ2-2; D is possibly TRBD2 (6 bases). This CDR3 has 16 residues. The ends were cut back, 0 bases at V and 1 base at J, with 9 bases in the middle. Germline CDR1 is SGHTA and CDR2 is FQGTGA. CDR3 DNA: TGTGCCAGCAGCTTAACTTTCGGGGGGAACACCGGGGAGCTGTTTTTT. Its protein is CASSLTFGGNTGELFF.

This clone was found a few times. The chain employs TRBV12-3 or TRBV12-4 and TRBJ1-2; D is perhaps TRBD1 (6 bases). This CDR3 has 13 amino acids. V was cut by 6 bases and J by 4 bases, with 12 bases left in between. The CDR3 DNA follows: TGTGCCAGCAGCCTACAGGGCCCCTATGGCTACACCTTC. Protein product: CASSLQGPYGYTF.

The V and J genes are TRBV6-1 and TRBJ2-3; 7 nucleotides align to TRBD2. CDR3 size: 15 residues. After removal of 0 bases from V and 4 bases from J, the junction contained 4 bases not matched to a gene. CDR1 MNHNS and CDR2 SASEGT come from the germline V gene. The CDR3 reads CASSEALGLADTQYF. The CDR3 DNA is TGTGCCAGCAGTGAAGCGCTAGGACTAGCAGATACGCAGTATTTT.

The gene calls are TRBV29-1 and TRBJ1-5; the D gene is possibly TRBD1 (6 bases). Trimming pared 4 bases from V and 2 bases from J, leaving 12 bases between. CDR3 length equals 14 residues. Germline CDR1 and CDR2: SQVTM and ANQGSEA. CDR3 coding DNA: TGCAGCGTTGGCGGGGGCGCGGGCAATCAGCCCCAGCATTTT. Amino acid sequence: CSVGGGAGNQPQHF.

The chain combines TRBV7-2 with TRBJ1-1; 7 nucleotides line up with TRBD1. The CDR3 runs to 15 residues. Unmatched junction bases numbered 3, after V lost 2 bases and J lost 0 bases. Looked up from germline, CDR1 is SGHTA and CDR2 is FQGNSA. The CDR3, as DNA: TGTGCCAGCAGCTTACAGGGGGGTATGAACACTGAAGCTTTCTTT. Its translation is CASSLQGGMNTEAFF.

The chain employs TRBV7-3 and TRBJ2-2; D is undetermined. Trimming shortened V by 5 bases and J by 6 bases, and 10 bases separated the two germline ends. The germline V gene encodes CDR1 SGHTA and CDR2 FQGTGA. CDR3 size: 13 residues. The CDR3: CASSPRGSGELFF. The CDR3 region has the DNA TGTGCCAGCAGCCCTCGTGGCTCCGGGGAGCTGTTTTTT. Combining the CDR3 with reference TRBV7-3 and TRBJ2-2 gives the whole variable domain GAGVSQTPSNKVTEKGKYVELRCDPISGHTALYWYRQSLGQGPEFLIYFQGTGAADDSGLPNDRFFAVRPEGSVSTLKIQRTERGDSAVYLCASSPRGSGELFFGEGSRLTVL.

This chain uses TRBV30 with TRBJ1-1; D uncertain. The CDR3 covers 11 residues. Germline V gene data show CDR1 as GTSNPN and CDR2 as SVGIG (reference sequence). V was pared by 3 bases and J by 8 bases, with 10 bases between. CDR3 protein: CAWSSLREAFF. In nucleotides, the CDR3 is TGTGCCTGGAGCTCACTCAGGGAAGCTTTCTTT.

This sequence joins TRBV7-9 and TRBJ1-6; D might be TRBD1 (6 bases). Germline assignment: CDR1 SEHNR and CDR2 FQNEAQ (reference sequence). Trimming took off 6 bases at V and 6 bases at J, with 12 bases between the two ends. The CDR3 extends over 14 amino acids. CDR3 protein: CASSLKQGNSPLHF. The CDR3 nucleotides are TGTGCCAGCAGTTTGAAACAGGGTAATTCACCCCTCCACTTT.

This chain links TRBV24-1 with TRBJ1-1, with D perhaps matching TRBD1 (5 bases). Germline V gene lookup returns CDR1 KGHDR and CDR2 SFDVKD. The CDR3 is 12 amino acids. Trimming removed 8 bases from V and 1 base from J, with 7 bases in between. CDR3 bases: TGTGCCACCATTGGGGCGAACACTGAAGCTTTCTTT. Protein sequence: CATIGANTEAFF.

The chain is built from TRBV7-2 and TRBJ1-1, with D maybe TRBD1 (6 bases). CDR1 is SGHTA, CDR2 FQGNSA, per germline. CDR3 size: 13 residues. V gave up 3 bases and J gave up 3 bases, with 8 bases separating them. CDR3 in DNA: TGTGCCAGCAGCTTTTACAGGGACACTGAAGCTTTCTTT. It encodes CASSFYRDTEAFF.